This TCR beta chain was captured by sequencing in a study of cytomegalovirus exposure and HLA in healthy donors. The CDR3 spans 13 residues. Per the germline V gene, CDR1 is MGHDK and CDR2 is SYGVNS. V gave up 0 bases and J gave up 8 bases, with 10 bases separating them. The study ran its PCR with 60 Vbeta and 13 Jbeta primers. Here immunoSEQ multiplex PCR was the method, and the copy in TCRdb shows in-frame clones only, minus some. Among 130,000 to 150,000 clones listed, roughly 79% were seen once. The sequence was obtained from a woman aged 35 to 49 in good health and CMV-seropositive. J is TRBJ1-2 and V is TRBV25-1, with D maybe TRBD1 (6 bases). The sample was PBMCs. The CDR3 nucleotides are TGTGCCAGCAGTGAATACGGGGGGGGCGGCTACACCTTC. As protein: CASSEYGGGGYTF.